Reported below is one TCR beta chain. The target antigen is unknown. Some clones are missing from TCRdb's copy, which holds only in-frame ones; the method was immunoSEQ multiplex PCR. This sample has fewer than 400,000 clones, with roughly 86% found just once. V trimming: 4 bases; J trimming: 0 bases; junction bases outside the gene matches: 6. CDR1 SGHRS and CDR2 YFSETQ come from the germline V gene. The CDR3 sequence is 16 residues long. This specimen belongs to a study of Ad26.COV2.S vaccination and SARS-CoV-2 variants. At the level of the study: Once, or twice with 56 days between doses, Ad26.COV2.S was given intramuscularly. Broader study findings: Breadth, reportedly substantial, characterized the spike-specific CD8+ and CD4+ T cell responses after vaccination. Vaccinees showed greater spike-specific TCR breadth than placebo recipients.

Regarding treatment: about 20 received Ad26.COV2.S at low or high dose, single or two shots; several received placebo; per-sample allocation not given. Day 63 after the first vaccine or placebo injection was the time point for sampling. Sequencing was performed on peripheral blood, taken in a trial of Ad26.COV2.S vaccine versus placebo. This chain links TRBV5-1 with TRBJ1-1, with 10 bases aligning to TRBD1. This clonotype originated in a person aged 18 to 59 who received the Ad26.COV2.S COVID-19 vaccine or a placebo. CDR3: CASSDGTGEVNTEAFF. DNA of the CDR3: TGCGCCAGCAGCGATGGGACAGGGGAGGTGAACACTGAAGCTTTCTTT.